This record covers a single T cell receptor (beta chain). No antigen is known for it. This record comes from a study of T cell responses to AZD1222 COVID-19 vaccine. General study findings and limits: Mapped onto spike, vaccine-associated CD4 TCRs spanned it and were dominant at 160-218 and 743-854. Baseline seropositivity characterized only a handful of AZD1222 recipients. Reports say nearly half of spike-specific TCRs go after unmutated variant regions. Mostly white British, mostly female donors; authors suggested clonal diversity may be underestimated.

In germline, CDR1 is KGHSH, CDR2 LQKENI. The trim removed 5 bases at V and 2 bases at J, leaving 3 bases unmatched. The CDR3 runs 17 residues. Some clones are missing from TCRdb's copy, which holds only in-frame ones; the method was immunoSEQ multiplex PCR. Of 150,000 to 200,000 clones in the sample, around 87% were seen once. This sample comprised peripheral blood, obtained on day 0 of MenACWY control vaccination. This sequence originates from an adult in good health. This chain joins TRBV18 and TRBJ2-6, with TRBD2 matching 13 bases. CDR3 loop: CASSGTSGITGANVLTF. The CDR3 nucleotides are TGTGCCAGCTCAGGGACTAGCGGGATAACTGGGGCCAACGTCCTGACTTTC. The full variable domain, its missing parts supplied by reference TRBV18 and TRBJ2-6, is NAGVMQNPRHLVRRRGQEARLRCSPMKGHSHVYWYRQLPEEGLKFMVYLQKENIIDESGMPKERFSAEFPKEGPSILRIQQVVRGDSAAYFCASSGTSGITGANVLTFGAGSRLTVL.